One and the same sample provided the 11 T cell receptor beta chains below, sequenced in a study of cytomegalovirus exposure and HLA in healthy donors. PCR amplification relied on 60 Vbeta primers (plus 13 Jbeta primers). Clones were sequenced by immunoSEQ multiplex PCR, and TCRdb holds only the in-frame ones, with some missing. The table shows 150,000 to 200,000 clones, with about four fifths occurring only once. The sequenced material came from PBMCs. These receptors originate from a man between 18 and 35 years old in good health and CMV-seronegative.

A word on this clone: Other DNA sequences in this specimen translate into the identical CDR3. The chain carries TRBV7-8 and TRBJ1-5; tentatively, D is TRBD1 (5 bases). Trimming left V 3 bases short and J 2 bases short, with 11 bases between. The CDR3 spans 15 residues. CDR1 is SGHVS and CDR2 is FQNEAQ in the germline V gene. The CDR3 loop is CASSLQGGGNQPQHF. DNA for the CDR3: TGTGCCAGCAGCTTGCAGGGCGGTGGCAATCAGCCCCAGCATTTT.

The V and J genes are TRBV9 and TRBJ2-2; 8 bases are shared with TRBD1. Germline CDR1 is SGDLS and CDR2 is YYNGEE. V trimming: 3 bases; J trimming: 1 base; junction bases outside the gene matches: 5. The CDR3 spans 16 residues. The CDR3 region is CASSALGTGNTGELFF. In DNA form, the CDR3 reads TGTGCCAGCAGCGCACTAGGGACAGGGAACACCGGGGAGCTGTTTTTT.

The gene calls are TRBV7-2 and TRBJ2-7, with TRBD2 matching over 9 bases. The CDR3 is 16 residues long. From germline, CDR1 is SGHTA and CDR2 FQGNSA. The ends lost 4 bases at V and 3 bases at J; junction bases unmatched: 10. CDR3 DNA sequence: TGTGCCAGCAGCTACCTATGGGGCGGGAGGGACTACGAGCAGTACTTC. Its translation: CASSYLWGGRDYEQYF.

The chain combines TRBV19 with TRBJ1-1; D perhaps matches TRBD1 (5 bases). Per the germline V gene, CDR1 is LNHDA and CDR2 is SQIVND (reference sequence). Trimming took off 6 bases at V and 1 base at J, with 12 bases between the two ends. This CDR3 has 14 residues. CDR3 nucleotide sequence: TGTGCCAGTAGGGGGGAGGTAGAGAACACTGAAGCTTTCTTT. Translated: CASRGEVENTEAFF. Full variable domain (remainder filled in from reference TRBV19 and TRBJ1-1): DGGITQSPKYLFRKEGQNVTLSCEQNLNHDAMYWYRQDPGQGLRLIYYSQIVNDFQKGDIAEGYSVSREKKESFPLTVTSAQKNPTAFYLCASRGEVENTEAFFGQGTRLTVV.

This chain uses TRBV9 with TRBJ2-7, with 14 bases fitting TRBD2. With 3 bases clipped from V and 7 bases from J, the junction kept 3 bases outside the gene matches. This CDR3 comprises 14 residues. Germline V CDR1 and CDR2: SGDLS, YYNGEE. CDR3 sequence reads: CASSARTSGREQYF. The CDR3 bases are TGTGCCAGCAGCGCCCGGACTAGCGGGAGGGAGCAGTACTTC.

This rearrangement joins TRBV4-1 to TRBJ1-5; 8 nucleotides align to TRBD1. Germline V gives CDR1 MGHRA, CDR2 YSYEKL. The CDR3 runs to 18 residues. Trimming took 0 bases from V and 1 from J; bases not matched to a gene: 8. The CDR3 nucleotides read TGCGCCAGCAGCCAAGACCATGCGCAGGGGGCGAGCAATCAGCCCCAGCATTTT. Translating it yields CASSQDHAQGASNQPQHF.

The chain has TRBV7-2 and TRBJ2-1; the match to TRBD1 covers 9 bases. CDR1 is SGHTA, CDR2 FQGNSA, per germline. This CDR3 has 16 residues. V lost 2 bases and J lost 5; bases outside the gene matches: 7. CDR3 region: CASSLTPGTGNNEQFF. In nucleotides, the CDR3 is TGTGCCAGCAGCTTAACTCCCGGGACAGGGAACAATGAGCAGTTCTTC. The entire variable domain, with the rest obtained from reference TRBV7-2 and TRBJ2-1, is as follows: GAGVSQSPSNKVTEKGKDVELRCDPISGHTALYWYRQSLGQGLEFLIYFQGNSAPDKSGLPSDRFSAERTGGSVSTLTIQRTQQEDSAVYLCASSLTPGTGNNEQFFGPGTRLTVL.

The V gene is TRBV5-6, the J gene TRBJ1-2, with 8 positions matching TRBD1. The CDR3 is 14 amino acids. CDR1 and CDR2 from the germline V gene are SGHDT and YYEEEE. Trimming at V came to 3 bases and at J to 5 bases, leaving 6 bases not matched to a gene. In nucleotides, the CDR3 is TGTGCCAGCAGCTCACTGGACAGGGAGTATGGCTACACCTTC. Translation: CASSSLDREYGYTF.

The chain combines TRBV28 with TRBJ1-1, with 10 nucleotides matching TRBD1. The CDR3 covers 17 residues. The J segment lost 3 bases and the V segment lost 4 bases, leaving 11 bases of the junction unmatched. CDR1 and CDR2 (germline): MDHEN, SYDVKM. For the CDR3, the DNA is TGTGCCAGCAGTTCACTCACGGACAGGGGGATTTACACTGAAGCTTTCTTT. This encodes CASSSLTDRGIYTEAFF.

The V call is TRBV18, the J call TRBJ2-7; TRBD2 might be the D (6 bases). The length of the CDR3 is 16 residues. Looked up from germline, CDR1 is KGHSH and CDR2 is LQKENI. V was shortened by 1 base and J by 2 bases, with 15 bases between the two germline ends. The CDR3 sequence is CASSPLPGSNAYEQYF. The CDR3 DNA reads TGTGCCAGCTCACCACTTCCCGGGAGTAACGCCTACGAGCAGTACTTC. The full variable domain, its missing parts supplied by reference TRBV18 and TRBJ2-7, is NAGVMQNPRHLVRRRGQEARLRCSPMKGHSHVYWYRQLPEEGLKFMVYLQKENIIDESGMPKERFSAEFPKEGPSILRIQQVVRGDSAAYFCASSPLPGSNAYEQYFGPGTRLTVT.

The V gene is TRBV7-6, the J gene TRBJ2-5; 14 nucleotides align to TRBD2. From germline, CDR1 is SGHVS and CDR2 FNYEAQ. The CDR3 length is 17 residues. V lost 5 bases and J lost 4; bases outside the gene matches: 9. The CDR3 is CASSRSRLAGGGETQYF. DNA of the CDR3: TGTGCCAGCAGCCGAAGTAGACTAGCGGGGGGGGGAGAGACCCAGTACTTC.